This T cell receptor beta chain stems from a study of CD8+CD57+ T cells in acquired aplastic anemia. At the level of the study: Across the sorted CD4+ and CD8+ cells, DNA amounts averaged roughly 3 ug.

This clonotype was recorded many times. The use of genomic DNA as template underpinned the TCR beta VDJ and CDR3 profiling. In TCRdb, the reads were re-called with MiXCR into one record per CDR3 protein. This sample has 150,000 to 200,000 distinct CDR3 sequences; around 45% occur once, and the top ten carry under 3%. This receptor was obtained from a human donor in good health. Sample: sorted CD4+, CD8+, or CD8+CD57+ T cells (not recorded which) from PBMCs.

The CDR3 coding sequence is TGTGCCAGCAACATTCAGGGCGTGAACACTGAAGCTTTCTTT. Translated, it gives CASNIQGVNTEAFF. The chain links TRBV7-9 to TRBJ1-1, with a tentative D call TRBD1 (5 bases). V gave up 7 bases and J gave up 0 bases, with 12 bases separating them. The CDR3 has 14 amino acids. Germline-derived CDR1 and CDR2 are SEHNR and FQNEAQ (reference sequence).